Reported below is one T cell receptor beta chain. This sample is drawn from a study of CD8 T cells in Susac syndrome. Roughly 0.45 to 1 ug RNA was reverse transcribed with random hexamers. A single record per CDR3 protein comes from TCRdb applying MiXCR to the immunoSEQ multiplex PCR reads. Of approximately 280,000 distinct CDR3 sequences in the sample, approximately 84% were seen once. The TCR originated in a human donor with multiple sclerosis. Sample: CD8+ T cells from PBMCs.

The DNA of the CDR3 is TGTGCCAGCAGTCAGCGGGCTCCCCCCTACGAGCAGTACTTC. Protein sequence: CASSQRAPPYEQYF. V usage is TRBV28 and J usage is TRBJ2-7, with D perhaps matching TRBD2 (6 bases). Germline values: CDR1 MDHEN, CDR2 SYDVKM. Trimming removed 5 bases at V and 2 bases at J, with 13 bases between. The CDR3 is made up of 14 amino acids.